A selection of T cell receptor beta chains follows, all from one sample in a study of post-analysis software for immune sequencing data. A single record per CDR3 protein comes from TCRdb applying MiXCR to the PCR reads. The repertoire holds around 700,000 distinct CDR3 sequences, around 64% seen once, with about 11% in the top ten. Specimen: blood. These TCRs come from a girl aged 2-10 years with multiple sclerosis. CDR3s include the opening cysteine and the closing phenylalanine or tryptophan. D genes are given only for firm matches. Rows give clone size only sometimes, using once, few, many, or a class for an expanded clone.

cdr3_nt,cdr3_aa,v_call,clone_size,j_call,d_call
TGTGCCAGCAGTTTATTGACTAGCGGGGGGGCTGATACGCAGTATTTT,CASSLLTSGGADTQYF,TRBV27,.,TRBJ2-3,TRBD2
TGTGCCAGCAGTGGGGCCGGGACCCAGAAGCCCAATGAGCAGTTCTTC,CASSGAGTQKPNEQFF,TRBV4-2,.,TRBJ2-1,.
TGCGCCAGCAGCTTGGGACCCCTTGGGGCAGATACGCAGTATTTT,CASSLGPLGADTQYF,TRBV5-1,.,TRBJ2-3,.
TGCGCCAGCAGCCAAGATCACAGGGGCACTCGGGCCAACGTCCTGACTTTC,CASSQDHRGTRANVLTF,TRBV4-1,.,TRBJ2-6,TRBD1
TGTGCCAGCAGACAACAGGAGTTTTACGAAAAACTGTTTTTT,CASRQQEFYEKLFF,TRBV28,once,TRBJ1-4,.
TGTGCCAGCAGCTTACGATTGGGGGAGGACGAGCAGTACTTC,CASSLRLGEDEQYF,TRBV7-6,.,TRBJ2-7,.
TGTGCCAGCAGCGCAACTAGCGGGACTATCTACAATGAGCAGTTCTTC,CASSATSGTIYNEQFF,TRBV9,.,TRBJ2-1,TRBD2
TGTGCCAGCAGCGAAAACAGGGGGCTCAACGAGCAGTACTTC,CASSENRGLNEQYF,TRBV7-9,.,TRBJ2-7,TRBD1
TGTGCCAGCAGTGAAGACAGGAACGGTTACGAGCAGTACTTC,CASSEDRNGYEQYF,TRBV2,.,TRBJ2-7,.
TGTGCCAGCAGCTTAACCTGGGCAAGAGGAGAGACCCAGTACTTC,CASSLTWARGETQYF,TRBV7-2,.,TRBJ2-5,.
TGCGCCAGCAGCCTTCCGCTCAACAGGGCAGGGGACAATGAGCAGTTCTTC,CASSLPLNRAGDNEQFF,TRBV5-1,.,TRBJ2-1,.
TGTGCCAGCAGTTACGGGAGGGGGCGGCAGACCCAGTACTTC,CASSYGRGRQTQYF,TRBV6-6,few,TRBJ2-5,.
TGTGCCAGCAGCTTTACAGGGTCCTACGAGCAGTACTTC,CASSFTGSYEQYF,TRBV11-2,.,TRBJ2-7,.
TGCAGCGTTGCTCGGGGGGATGGTGGCTACACCTTC,CSVARGDGGYTF,TRBV29-1,.,TRBJ1-2,.
TGTGCCAGCAACCCAGGGCTGCCGGGGGAGCAGTACTTC,CASNPGLPGEQYF,TRBV6-5,.,TRBJ2-7,.
TGTGCCATCAGTGAGATGGGTCTATCCTACGAGCAGTACTTC,CAISEMGLSYEQYF,TRBV10-3,.,TRBJ2-7,.
TGTGCCACCCAGGAGGCTAGCTACAATGAGCAGTTCTTC,CATQEASYNEQFF,TRBV24-1,.,TRBJ2-1,.
TGTGCCAGCAGTTCGGACAGGCAATACCAGTTCTTC,CASSSDRQYQFF,TRBV6-2/TRBV6-3,.,TRBJ2-1,TRBD1
TGTGCCAGCAGGGGAGCGGGAGCCCACGAGCAGTACTTC,CASRGAGAHEQYF,TRBV12-3/TRBV12-4,.,TRBJ2-7,TRBD2
TGTGCTAGCAGCTTAAGGGACCACGGCTACACCTTC,CASSLRDHGYTF,TRBV7-7,.,TRBJ1-2,.
TGTGCCAGCAGCCTTCCCCGGGTAGCCAAAAACATTCAGTACTTC,CASSLPRVAKNIQYF,TRBV5-5,.,TRBJ2-4,.
TGCAGTGCCCCAGGACTGACAGATACGCAGTATTTT,CSAPGLTDTQYF,TRBV20-1,few,TRBJ2-3,.
TGTGCCAGCAGGAAGACTAGCGTCCTAGATACGCAGTATTTT,CASRKTSVLDTQYF,TRBV11-2,.,TRBJ2-3,TRBD2
TGTGCCAGCAGCCACCCGACCGGGACCGGGGAGACCCAGTACTTC,CASSHPTGTGETQYF,TRBV28,.,TRBJ2-5,.
TGTGCCAGCAGTGAACCCCGGCGGGGCCCAAGCACAGATACGCAGTATTTT,CASSEPRRGPSTDTQYF,TRBV25-1,.,TRBJ2-3,.
TGTGCCAGCAGTCAAGGGGGGAGTGGTAATCAGCCCCAGCATTTT,CASSQGGSGNQPQHF,TRBV2,.,TRBJ1-5,.
TGCGCCAGCAGCTGGAGACAGGGGACAACGACTGAAGCTTTCTTT,CASSWRQGTTTEAFF,TRBV5-1,.,TRBJ1-1,TRBD1
TGCGCCAGCAGGGTACATAACGAGCAGTACTTC,CASRVHNEQYF,TRBV10-1,few,TRBJ2-7,.
TGCGCCAGCAGCTTGGACGGAATGAACACTGAAGCTTTCTTT,CASSLDGMNTEAFF,TRBV5-1,few,TRBJ1-1,.
TGCGCCAGCAGCTTCCGTCAGGGTTCTGAAGCTTTCTTT,CASSFRQGSEAFF,TRBV5-1,.,TRBJ1-1,.
TGTGCCACGGCCCAAGACAGGGGGCCAGGTCAGCCCCAGCATTTT,CATAQDRGPGQPQHF,TRBV15,few,TRBJ1-5,TRBD1
TGTGCCAGCAGCCCGGACAGGGGGGGACCAGATACGCAGTATTTT,CASSPDRGGPDTQYF,TRBV7-9,few,TRBJ2-3,TRBD1
TGTGCCATCAAAGGAGAGCAGATCAATCAGCCCCAGCATTTT,CAIKGEQINQPQHF,TRBV10-3,.,TRBJ1-5,.
TGCAGTGCTCGGGACGTTAACTATGGCTACACCTTC,CSARDVNYGYTF,TRBV20-1,.,TRBJ1-2,.
TGTGCCAGCAGCTTAGGAGCGGGCCTAGCGGCCTACAATGAGCAGTTCTTC,CASSLGAGLAAYNEQFF,TRBV7-6,once,TRBJ2-1,TRBD2
TGCGCCAGCAGCTTCGGGGCGGGTCTCAATGAGCAGTTCTTC,CASSFGAGLNEQFF,TRBV5-1,many,TRBJ2-1,.
TGTGCCACCAGCAGAGACTTAGTCTCCAATGAGCAGTTCTTC,CATSRDLVSNEQFF,TRBV15,.,TRBJ2-1,.
TGTGCCATCAGTGAGACTGGGACAGGCACCGGGGCCAACGTCCTGACTTTC,CAISETGTGTGANVLTF,TRBV10-3,.,TRBJ2-6,TRBD1
TGTGCCAGCAGTTACCTCGCCCTGTTGACTAACAGGGGACTGAATGGCTACACCTTC,CASSYLALLTNRGLNGYTF,TRBV6-5,.,TRBJ1-2,TRBD1
TGTGCCAGCAGCCAAGTGGGGCGGCTAGAGACCCAGTACTTC,CASSQVGRLETQYF,TRBV3-1,.,TRBJ2-5,.
TGCAGTGCTAGAGGCGAAGGAAACATTCAGTACTTC,CSARGEGNIQYF,TRBV20-1,.,TRBJ2-4,.
TGCAGTGCTTCTCACGGACTAGCGGGAGGGTTGTACCAAGAGACCCAGTACTTC,CSASHGLAGGLYQETQYF,TRBV20-1,once,TRBJ2-5,TRBD2
TGCAGTGCTCGGTGGGACAGGGCAACTACCGGGGAGCTGTTTTTT,CSARWDRATTGELFF,TRBV20-1,.,TRBJ2-2,TRBD1
TGTGCCAGCAGCTCCCTCGTTAGGGATAGTAAGTACGAGCAGTACTTC,CASSSLVRDSKYEQYF,TRBV7-3,.,TRBJ2-7,.
TGTGCCAGCAGTTCCTGGACAGGGGAAGACGAGCAGTACTTC,CASSSWTGEDEQYF,TRBV6-5,.,TRBJ2-7,TRBD1
TGTGCCAGCAGTTACGTGACAGGGGCCAATGAGCAGTTCTTC,CASSYVTGANEQFF,TRBV6-6,.,TRBJ2-1,TRBD1
TGTGCCAGCAGAAGGGCTCCACAGGGGTATGGCTACACCTTC,CASRRAPQGYGYTF,TRBV27,.,TRBJ1-2,TRBD1
TGCGCCAGCAGCCAACCCACTAGCGGGAGCGAGCAGTACTTC,CASSQPTSGSEQYF,TRBV4-1,few,TRBJ2-7,TRBD2
TGTGCCAGCAGTACACGCGCCCAAGAGGCCCAGTACTTC,CASSTRAQEAQYF,TRBV12-3/TRBV12-4,.,TRBJ2-5,.
TGTGCCAGCAGCTTAGAAGCGGCAGATACGCAGTATTTT,CASSLEAADTQYF,TRBV11-2,many,TRBJ2-3,.
TGTGCCAGCAGCGCCGGACAGGGATACCCTTCGGTAAATGAGCAGTTCTTC,CASSAGQGYPSVNEQFF,TRBV9,.,TRBJ2-1,TRBD1
TGCGCCAGCCATACCGGGACTAGCACAGATACGCAGTATTTT,CASHTGTSTDTQYF,TRBV5-1,.,TRBJ2-3,.
TGTGCCAGCAGCCTACAGGGGACCTATAGGGGCTACACCTTC,CASSLQGTYRGYTF,TRBV7-2,.,TRBJ1-2,TRBD1
TGTGCCAGCAGCCAGGACAGACAGCCCCAGCATTTT,CASSQDRQPQHF,TRBV3-1,.,TRBJ1-5,.
TGTGCCAGCAGTGCCCCGAGTCAAGAGACCCAGTACTTC,CASSAPSQETQYF,TRBV6-5,.,TRBJ2-5,.
TGCGCCAGCAGTGAAGTAGAGGAGACCCAGTACTTC,CASSEVEETQYF,TRBV10-2,few,TRBJ2-5,.
TGCGCCAGCAGCCCCGGACAGGGGCTAGACTATGGCTACACCTTC,CASSPGQGLDYGYTF,TRBV5-1,.,TRBJ1-2,TRBD1
TGTGCCTGGAGTTTAGGACTAGGGGCCCCAGATACGCAGTATTTT,CAWSLGLGAPDTQYF,TRBV30,.,TRBJ2-3,TRBD2
TGTGCCAGCAGCGCTCGCCGAGGGGTCGAGAACGACAGGGAAGTGGGGTACCAAGAGACCCAGTACTTC,CASSARRGVENDREVGYQETQYF,TRBV9,.,TRBJ2-5,TRBD1
TGTGCCAGCAGTTACGGGCCCCCCAGGGGCGACGGCAATCAGCCCCAGCATTTT,CASSYGPPRGDGNQPQHF,TRBV6-5,.,TRBJ1-5,.